This T cell receptor (beta chain) was sequenced for a study of cytomegalovirus exposure and HLA in healthy donors. The CDR3 is made up of 16 amino acids. Germline-derived CDR1 and CDR2 are SEHNR and FQNEAQ (reference sequence). Trimming at V came to 3 bases and at J to 6 bases, leaving 6 bases not matched to a gene. Regarding the study as a whole: There were several of the most significant clusters that appeared linked to common viral pathogens in a later analysis.

Primers for the PCR totalled 60 Vbeta and 13 Jbeta. Assay used: immunoSEQ multiplex PCR; TCRdb lists only in-frame clones, some missing. In the table there are about 190,000 clones, about 88% of which are singletons. Notes on this clone: The antigen is undetermined.

Sequenced: PBMCs. The rearrangement links TRBV7-9 to TRBJ2-3; TRBD2 agrees at 13 bases. The clonotype originates from a woman between 18 and 30 years old in good health and CMV-seronegative. The CDR3 is CASSFGLAGAGDTQYF. The CDR3 DNA reads TGTGCCAGCAGCTTTGGACTAGCGGGGGCGGGGGATACGCAGTATTTT.